This TCR beta chain was captured by sequencing in a study of T cell repertoires in cytomegalovirus infection. Whole-study results and caveats: Accumulated public TCR beta family frequency recognized individuals carrying CMV together with the relevant HLA. Clonotype analysis showed dominance of the ex vivo response by HLA-C-restricted CMV-specific TCR beta clonotypes.

TCRdb processed the reads anew with MiXCR; each CDR3 protein has one entry. The sample records 120,000 to 150,000 distinct CDR3 sequences, roughly 6% being singletons. V was pared by 2 bases and J by 4 bases, with 14 bases between. Per germline, CDR1 MNHEY and CDR2 SMNVEV (reference sequence). CDR3 length: 15 residues. This clonotype was found many times. Its specificity is not known. The sequencing sample was made of PBMCs. The clonotype was recovered from a human donor in good health (CMV status not recorded). Some clones in this sample may be carry-over from other donors' samples. The V and J genes are TRBV27 and TRBJ1-2, with D possibly TRBD1 on 5 matching bases. The CDR3 sequence: CASSLGGRQPYGYTF. CDR3 sequence (DNA): TGTGCCAGCAGTTTAGGGGGACGCCAGCCCTATGGCTACACCTTC.